This entry features one T cell receptor beta chain sequence. The CDR3 loop spans 15 amino acids. The germline gives CDR1 SGHRS, CDR2 YFSETQ. The junction had 8 bases not matched to a gene; V was cut back by 7 bases and J by 8 bases. This sample is part of a study of cytomegalovirus exposure and HLA in healthy donors. The PCR employed 60 Vbeta primers together with 13 Jbeta primers. Here immunoSEQ multiplex PCR was the method, and the copy in TCRdb shows in-frame clones only, minus some. The table shows over 120,000 clones, with 75% occurring only once. The sample comprised PBMCs. This chain uses TRBV5-1 with TRBJ2-1, with 14 bases identical to TRBD2. The TCR was taken from a young man in good health and CMV-seronegative. CDR3 sequence reads: CASGTSGRSVYEQFF. In DNA form, the CDR3 reads TGCGCCAGCGGGACTAGCGGGAGATCTGTCTATGAGCAGTTCTTC.